The 30 T cell receptor beta chains below come from one sample, sequenced in a study of T cells in Graves' hyperthyroidism and ophthalmopathy. Amplification of TCR beta CDR3 regions was performed using RNA transcripts as template. HTBI primers were the set used in a first-round RT-PCR of the TCR CDR3. TCRdb used MiXCR to reprocess the multiplex PCR reads, holding one entry per CDR3 protein. The repertoire includes some 490,000 distinct CDR3 sequences, roughly 22% of them detected once, and approximately 49% sits in the top ten. The specimen was blood. All receptors come from a woman in her 70s with Graves' ophthalmopathy.

This clonotype came up many times. The chain uses TRBV19 and TRBJ2-3; D remains ambiguous. V gave up 6 bases and J gave up 0 bases, with 7 bases separating them. CDR3 size: 13 residues. The germline gives CDR1 LNHDA, CDR2 SQIVND (reference sequence). The CDR3 DNA follows: TGTGCCAGTAGGCCTACTAGCACAGATACGCAGTATTTT. Its protein product is CASRPTSTDTQYF. Using reference TRBV19 and TRBJ2-3 for the parts outside the CDR3, the full variable domain is DGGITQSPKYLFRKEGQNVTLSCEQNLNHDAMYWYRQDPGQGLRLIYYSQIVNDFQKGDIAEGYSVSREKKESFPLTVTSAQKNPTAFYLCASRPTSTDTQYFGPGTRLTVL.

The V call is TRBV20-1, the J call TRBJ2-4; tentative D call: TRBD2 (6 bases). Germline CDR1 and CDR2: DFQATT and SNEGSKA (reference sequence). The CDR3 extends over 16 amino acids. Trimming cost V 1 base and J 1 base, with 14 bases left between them. CDR3 DNA: TGCAGTGCTAGAGGGCACGGGAGTGGCGCCAAAAACATTCAGTACTTC. It encodes CSARGHGSGAKNIQYF.

CDR3: CASSLEGLAVSGELFF. The CDR3 nucleotides read TGTGCCAGCAGCTTGGAGGGACTAGCGGTTAGCGGGGAGCTGTTTTTT. The rearrangement joins TRBV11-2 to TRBJ2-2; 11 bases match TRBD2. The V gene end was trimmed by 3 bases and the J gene end by 7 bases; junction bases not matched to a gene: 7. The CDR3 length is 16 residues. Per the germline V gene, CDR1 is SGHAT and CDR2 is FQNNGV. Full variable domain (rest looked up from reference TRBV11-2 and TRBJ2-2): EAGVAQSPRYKIIEKRQSVAFWCNPISGHATLYWYQQILGQGPKLLIQFQNNGVVDDSQLPKDRFSAERLKGVDSTLKIQPAKLEDSAVYLCASSLEGLAVSGELFFGEGSRLTVL.

This clonotype was observed a few times. V usage is TRBV7-2 and J usage is TRBJ2-5; 7 bases are shared with TRBD2. Germline V gene sequence: CDR1 SGHTA, CDR2 FQGNSA. V was clipped by 7 bases and J by 4 bases; unmatched bases: 9. The CDR3 is 14 residues long. The CDR3 loop reads CASTLMGGRETQYF. In DNA form, the CDR3 reads TGTGCCAGCACCCTTATGGGCGGGAGAGAGACCCAGTACTTC.

This clonotype was observed many times. The V call is TRBV7-2, the J call TRBJ2-3; D possibly uses TRBD1 or TRBD2 (5 bases each). Germline V lookup: CDR1 SGHTA, CDR2 FQGNSA. The CDR3 loop spans 16 amino acids. Trimming removed 5 bases from V and 4 bases from J, with 19 bases in between. CDR3 in amino acids: CASSINPGRRADTQYF. CDR3 nucleotide sequence: TGTGCCAGCAGCATAAACCCGGGACGACGAGCAGATACGCAGTATTTT.

The chain couples TRBV19 to TRBJ2-5; 12 nucleotides align to TRBD2. The germline V gene encodes CDR1 LNHDA and CDR2 SQIVND (reference sequence). This CDR3 has 16 residues. V lost 3 bases and J lost 2; bases outside the gene matches: 4. CDR3 sequence (DNA): TGTGCCAGTAGTATGTGGACTAGCGGGGCTCAAGAGACCCAGTACTTC. It is translated as CASSMWTSGAQETQYF.

The chain has TRBV4-2 and TRBJ2-7; 13 bases match TRBD2. Germline CDR1 LGHNA, CDR2 YNFKEQ. This CDR3 is built from 19 residues. J lost 5 bases, V lost 0 bases, and 13 bases had no gene match. In DNA form, the CDR3 reads TGTGCCAGCAGCCAAGAGAGTACGCGGACTAGCGGGAGAAGGGACGAGCAGTACTTC. Encoded protein: CASSQESTRTSGRRDEQYF.

The chain employs TRBV3-1 and TRBJ2-7; TRBD1 or TRBD2 may be the D gene (5 bases each). This CDR3 has 15 residues. V was shortened by 4 bases and J by 1 base, with 14 bases between the two germline ends. Germline lookup yields CDR1 LGHDT and CDR2 YNNKEL (reference sequence). CDR3 DNA: TGTGCCAGCAGCCGCGTCTGGGACGGATCCTACGAGCAGTACTTC. It encodes CASSRVWDGSYEQYF.

The rearrangement uses TRBV6-1 and TRBJ1-5; D unclear. V was pared by 6 bases and J by 7 bases, with 19 bases between. This CDR3 has 15 residues. Germline CDR1 and CDR2: MNHNS and SASEGT. DNA of the CDR3: TGTGCCAGCAGCCCCGGACCCTTGAGCCGGCAGCCCCAGCATTTT. Protein sequence: CASSPGPLSRQPQHF.

The J gene is TRBJ2-5, the V gene TRBV30, with 8 bases fitting TRBD2. V shed 3 bases, J shed 2 bases, and the junction held 2 bases outside the gene matches. This CDR3 is built from 13 residues. Germline V gene sequence: CDR1 GTSNPN, CDR2 SVGIG (reference sequence). In DNA form, the CDR3 reads TGTGCCTGGAGGGGGACTAGACAAGAGACCCAGTACTTC. The encoded protein is CAWRGTRQETQYF. The whole variable domain, remainder taken from reference TRBV30 and TRBJ2-5, is SQTIHQWPATLVQPVGSPLSLECTVEGTSNPNLYWYRQAAGRGLQLLFYSVGIGQISSEVPQNLSASRPQDRQFILSSKKLLLSDSGFYLCAWRGTRQETQYFGPGTRLLVL.

This clonotype was recorded at least ten times. The rearrangement joins TRBV27 to TRBJ1-2; a possible D gene is TRBD1 (6 bases). The V end was cut by 7 bases, the J end by 0 bases, with 12 bases between. The CDR3 is 14 amino acids. Germline values: CDR1 MNHEY, CDR2 SMNVEV (reference sequence). The chain's CDR3 is CASKQGFSNYGYTF. The CDR3 DNA sequence: TGTGCCAGCAAACAGGGTTTCTCTAACTATGGCTACACCTTC.

The chain couples TRBV5-1 to TRBJ2-1; 7 bases are shared with TRBD2. Per the germline V gene, CDR1 is SGHRS and CDR2 is YFSETQ. With 2 bases clipped from V and 5 bases from J, the junction kept 7 bases outside the gene matches. CDR3 length: 15 amino acids. This CDR3 is CASSFVGGINNEQFF. The CDR3 region has the DNA TGCGCCAGCAGCTTCGTGGGAGGGATTAACAATGAGCAGTTCTTC.

The chain is built from TRBV28 and TRBJ2-7; 10 bases map to TRBD2. J lost 0 bases, V lost 3 bases, and 5 bases had no gene match. CDR1 MDHEN and CDR2 SYDVKM come from the germline V gene. This CDR3 has 16 residues. The CDR3 DNA reads TGTGCCAGCAGTTTGTTTCGGACTAGCGGCTCCTACGAGCAGTACTTC. It is translated as CASSLFRTSGSYEQYF.

The V and J genes are TRBV11-2 and TRBJ1-2; the D gene is possibly TRBD1 (5 bases). Germline lookup yields CDR1 SGHAT and CDR2 FQNNGV. V was shortened by 2 bases and J by 7 bases, with 14 bases between the two germline ends. This CDR3 comprises 14 residues. CDR3 bases: TGTGCCAGCAGCTTAAATATCAGGGATGGTGGCTACACCTTC. Protein product: CASSLNIRDGGYTF.

CDR3 nucleotide sequence: TGTGCCAGCAGCTTATCCCTCCTAGATAATGAAAAACTGTTTTTT. It is translated as CASSLSLLDNEKLFF. The gene calls are TRBV7-9 and TRBJ1-4, with D uncertain. V was shortened by 2 bases and J by 4 bases, with 11 bases between the two germline ends. CDR3 length: 15 residues. The germline V gene encodes CDR1 SEHNR and CDR2 FQNEAQ (reference sequence).

CDR3 residues: CASSIRPSGEAYEQYF. CDR3 DNA: TGTGCCAGCAGCATTAGGCCTAGCGGGGAAGCCTACGAGCAGTACTTC. The rearrangement links TRBV7-2 to TRBJ2-7, with 9 bases identical to TRBD2. The CDR3 sequence is 16 residues long. Germline V gene lookup returns CDR1 SGHTA and CDR2 FQGNSA. V gave up 5 bases and J gave up 2 bases; unmatched junction bases: 10. The variable domain in full, with the rest retrieved from reference TRBV7-2 and TRBJ2-7, is GAGVSQSPSNKVTEKGKDVELRCDPISGHTALYWYRQSLGQGLEFLIYFQGNSAPDKSGLPSDRFSAERTGGSVSTLTIQRTQQEDSAVYLCASSIRPSGEAYEQYFGPGTRLTVT.

This clonotype has a count of ten or more. V and J are TRBV11-2 and TRBJ1-1; D is perhaps TRBD1 (5 bases). The CDR3 is made up of 12 amino acids. CDR1 and CDR2 from the germline V gene are SGHAT and FQNNGV. V was shortened by 0 bases and J by 12 bases, with 11 bases between the two germline ends. The CDR3 region is CASSLEAGQSFF. CDR3 coding DNA: TGTGCCAGCAGCTTAGAAGCAGGGCAGTCTTTCTTT.

J is TRBJ1-2 and V is TRBV19, with a possible D match to TRBD1 (6 bases). The CDR3 spans 16 residues. Trimming pared 7 bases from V and 6 bases from J, leaving 24 bases between. Germline V gene lookup returns CDR1 LNHDA and CDR2 SQIVND (reference sequence). CDR3 in amino acids: CASNLGGTQAWNGYTF. CDR3 DNA: TGTGCCAGTAACCTAGGGGGGACCCAGGCTTGGAATGGCTACACCTTC.

This sequence joins TRBV4-2 and TRBJ2-3; D perhaps matches TRBD2 (6 bases). The V gene lost 0 bases and the J gene lost 2 bases, with 18 bases spanning the gap. The CDR3 has 18 residues. Per the germline V gene, CDR1 is LGHNA and CDR2 is YNFKEQ. The CDR3 here is CASSQDLKGTSFTDTQYF. The CDR3 DNA sequence: TGTGCCAGCAGCCAAGATCTGAAGGGGACTTCATTCACAGATACGCAGTATTTT.

The rearrangement joins TRBV10-1 to TRBJ2-4; either TRBD1 or TRBD2 may supply D (6 bases each). The germline V gene encodes CDR1 WNHNN and CDR2 SYGVQD (reference sequence). With 3 bases removed from V and 1 base from J, the gap between germline ends came to 10 bases. This CDR3 comprises 15 residues. The CDR3 DNA sequence: TGCGCCAGCAGTGAAGGGGGGACGGCCAAAAACATTCAGTACTTC. This encodes CASSEGGTAKNIQYF.

V usage is TRBV6-1 and J usage is TRBJ2-3; TRBD2 matches 10 bases. Germline loops: CDR1 MNHNS, CDR2 SASEGT. V lost 7 bases and J lost 6; bases outside the gene matches: 7. This CDR3 contains 14 residues. The CDR3 DNA sequence: TGTGCCAGCAAGCAAGCGGGAGGGCTGGATACGCAGTATTTT. The encoded protein is CASKQAGGLDTQYF.

CDR3 in DNA: TGTGCCAGCAAGCGGGCCGCCACAGATACGCAGTATTTT. This gives the protein CASKRAATDTQYF. This chain uses TRBV6-2 or TRBV6-3 with TRBJ2-3, with D possibly being TRBD2 (6 bases). Per the germline V gene, CDR1 is MNHEY and CDR2 is SVGEGT. V was trimmed by 7 bases and J by 2 bases, leaving 10 bases between them. This CDR3 has 13 residues.

This clonotype was counted at least ten times. The genes are TRBV27 and TRBJ2-1, with 11 bases fitting TRBD2. The CDR3 runs to 13 residues. The V gene end was trimmed by 6 bases and the J gene end by 8 bases; junction bases not matched to a gene: 3. Germline CDR1 reads MNHEY; CDR2 reads SMNVEV (reference sequence). The DNA of the CDR3 is TGTGCCAGCAGGTCTAGCGGGAGGTATGAGCAGTTCTTC. It translates to CASRSSGRYEQFF.

The V and J genes are TRBV6-2 or TRBV6-3 and TRBJ2-3; 8 bases fit TRBD2. Germline CDR1 is MNHEY and CDR2 is SVGEGT. With V trimmed by 8 bases and J by 7 bases, 8 bases remained unmatched. This CDR3 comprises 13 residues. CDR3 protein: CASRAGDHYTQYF. CDR3 nucleotide sequence: TGTGCCAGCCGAGCGGGAGACCACTATACGCAGTATTTT.

J is TRBJ1-5 and V is TRBV20-1; D unclear. Trimming took 5 bases from V and 0 from J, leaving 8 bases between them. CDR1 is DFQATT, CDR2 SNEGSKA, per germline (reference sequence). This CDR3 contains 13 residues. CDR3 bases: TGCAGTGCTCTCTCCACTAGCAATCAGCCCCAGCATTTT. Protein: CSALSTSNQPQHF.

This clonotype was detected ten times or more. The rearrangement uses TRBV7-2 and TRBJ2-5, with D perhaps given as TRBD1 or TRBD2 (6 bases each). Deletions cut 3 bases from V and 5 bases from J, with 13 bases between. In germline, CDR1 is SGHTA, CDR2 FQGNSA. The CDR3 contains 14 residues. CDR3 DNA sequence: TGTGCCAGCAGCTTGGAGGGGGGCGCGGAGACCCAGTACTTC. Its protein is CASSLEGGAETQYF.

This chain connects TRBV7-2 to TRBJ2-1; tentatively, D is TRBD1 or TRBD2 (5 bases each). The germline gives CDR1 SGHTA, CDR2 FQGNSA. Trimming removed 5 bases at V and 3 bases at J, with 14 bases between. The CDR3 covers 15 residues. The CDR3 DNA follows: TGTGCCAGCAGCACATCCGGGACCCGCTACAATGAGCAGTTCTTC. Its protein is CASSTSGTRYNEQFF.

This chain uses TRBV27 with TRBJ1-1; D is uncertain. CDR1 is MNHEY, CDR2 SMNVEV, per germline (reference sequence). V shed 5 bases and J shed 3 bases, with 10 bases lying between them. The CDR3 totals 13 residues. CDR3 region: CASSHQSYTEAFF. CDR3 DNA: TGTGCCAGCAGTCATCAGTCTTACACTGAAGCTTTCTTT.

This clonotype was counted ten times or more. The gene calls are TRBV2 and TRBJ1-1; D uncertain. Germline V CDR1 and CDR2: SNHLY, FYNNEI. V gave up 2 bases and J gave up 0 bases, with 10 bases separating them. CDR3 size: 15 residues. CDR3 residues: CASSEQGLMNTEAFF. CDR3 in DNA: TGTGCCAGCAGTGAACAAGGACTAATGAACACTGAAGCTTTCTTT.

This clonotype was observed at least ten times. The gene calls are TRBV20-1 and TRBJ1-5, with a weak D call TRBD1 (5 bases). The V end was cut by 3 bases, the J end by 3 bases, with 12 bases between. CDR1 and CDR2 (germline): DFQATT, SNEGSKA (reference sequence). The CDR3 length is 14 residues. CDR3 in DNA: TGCAGTGCTAGCCGGGACGGAGCCAATCAGCCCCAGCATTTT. Amino acids: CSASRDGANQPQHF.